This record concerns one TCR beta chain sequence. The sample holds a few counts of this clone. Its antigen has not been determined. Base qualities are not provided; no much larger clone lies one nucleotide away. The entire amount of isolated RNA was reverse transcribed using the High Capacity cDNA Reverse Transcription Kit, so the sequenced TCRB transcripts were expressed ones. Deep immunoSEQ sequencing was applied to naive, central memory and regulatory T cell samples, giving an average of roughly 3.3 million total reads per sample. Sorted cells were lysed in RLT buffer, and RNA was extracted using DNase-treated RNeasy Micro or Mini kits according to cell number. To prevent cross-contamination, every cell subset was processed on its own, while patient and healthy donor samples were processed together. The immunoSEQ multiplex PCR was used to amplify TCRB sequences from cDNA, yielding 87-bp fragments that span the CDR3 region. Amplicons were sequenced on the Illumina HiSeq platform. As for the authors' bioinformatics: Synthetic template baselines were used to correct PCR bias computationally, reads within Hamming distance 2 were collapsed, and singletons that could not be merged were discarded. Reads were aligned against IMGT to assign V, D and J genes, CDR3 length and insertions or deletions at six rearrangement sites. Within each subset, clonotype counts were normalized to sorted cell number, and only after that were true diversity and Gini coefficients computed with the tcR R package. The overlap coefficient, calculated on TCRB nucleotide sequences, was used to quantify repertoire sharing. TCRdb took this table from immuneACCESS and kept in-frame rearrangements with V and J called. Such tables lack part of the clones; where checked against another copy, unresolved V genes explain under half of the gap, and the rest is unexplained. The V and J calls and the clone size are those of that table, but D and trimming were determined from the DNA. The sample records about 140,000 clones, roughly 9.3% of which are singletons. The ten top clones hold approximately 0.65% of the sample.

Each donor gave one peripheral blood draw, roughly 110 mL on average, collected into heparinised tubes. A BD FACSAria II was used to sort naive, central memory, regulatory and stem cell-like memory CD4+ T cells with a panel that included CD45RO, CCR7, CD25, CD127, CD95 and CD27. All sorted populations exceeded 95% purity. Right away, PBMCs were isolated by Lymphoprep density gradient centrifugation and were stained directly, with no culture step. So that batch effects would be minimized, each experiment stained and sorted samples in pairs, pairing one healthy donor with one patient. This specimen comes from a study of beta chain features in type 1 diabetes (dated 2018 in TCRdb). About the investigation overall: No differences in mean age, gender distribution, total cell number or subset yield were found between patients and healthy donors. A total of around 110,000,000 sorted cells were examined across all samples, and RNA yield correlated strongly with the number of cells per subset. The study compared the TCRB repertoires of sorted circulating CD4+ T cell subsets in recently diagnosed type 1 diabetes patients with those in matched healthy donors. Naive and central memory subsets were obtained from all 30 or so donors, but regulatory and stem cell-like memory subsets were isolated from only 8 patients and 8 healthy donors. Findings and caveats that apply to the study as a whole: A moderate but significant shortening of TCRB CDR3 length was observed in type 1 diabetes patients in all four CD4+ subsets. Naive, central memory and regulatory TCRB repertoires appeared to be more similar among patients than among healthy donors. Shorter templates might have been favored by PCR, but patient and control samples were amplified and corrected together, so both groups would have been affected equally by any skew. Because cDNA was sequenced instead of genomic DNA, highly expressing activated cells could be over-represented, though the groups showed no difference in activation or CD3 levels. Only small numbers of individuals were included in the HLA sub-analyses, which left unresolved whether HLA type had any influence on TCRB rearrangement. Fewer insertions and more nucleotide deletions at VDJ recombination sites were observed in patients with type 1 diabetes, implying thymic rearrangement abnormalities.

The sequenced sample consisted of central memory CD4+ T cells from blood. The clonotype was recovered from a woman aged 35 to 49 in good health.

The CDR3 protein is CASSVGGSSTGELFF. The sequenced DNA is TGTGCCAGCAGCGTAGGAGGGTCCAGCACCGGGGAGCTGTTTTTT. The chain is assembled from TRBV9 and TRBJ2-2; TRBD2 might be the D gene, on 5 matching bases. The CDR3 covers 15 residues, taking in both the cysteine and the phenylalanine. CDR3 DNA is the only sequence kept; it has 45 bases, read in frame from the first base. Sequences SGDLS (CDR1) and YYNGEE (CDR2) are obtained from the germline V gene. The V end loses 0 bases and the J end loses 4 bases, and a stretch of 10 bases separates them.